A single sample gave rise to the 20 T cell receptor beta chains below, sequenced in a study of vaccination effects on CD4 cells after COVID-19. Antigen specificity for these receptors is unknown. Under the ViraFEST assay, PBMC were stimulated with viral peptide pools so that antigen-specific CD4+ T cells expanded. Sequencing was performed afterwards. Subsequent to roughly 10 days of culture, CD4+ T cells were isolated. No vaccinee had earlier SARS-CoV-2 infection, and nucleocapsid antibodies were negative. Data came from immunoSEQ multiplex PCR; TCRdb stores just in-frame clones and leaves some out. The sample shows around 25,000 clones, about 70% of them seen only once. Material: CD4+ T cells from PBMCs cultured with SARS-CoV-2 spike peptides, obtained before COVID-19 vaccination. The receptors originated from a human donor who received a COVID-19 vaccine.

The chain is built from TRBV4-2 and TRBJ2-4; D might be TRBD1 or TRBD2, each matching 5 bases. CDR3 length: 15 residues. Trimming took off 0 bases at V and 6 bases at J, with 12 bases between the two ends. Germline values: CDR1 LGHNA, CDR2 YNFKEQ. DNA for the CDR3: TGTGCCAGCAGCCAAGAGGGACCCTATTCAAACATTCAGTACTTC. This gives the protein CASSQEGPYSNIQYF.

This clone was counted a few times. The chain combines TRBV12-5 with TRBJ2-1; 12 bases agree with TRBD2. CDR1 LGHNT and CDR2 FRNRAP come from the germline V gene. Trimming took 4 bases from V and 4 from J; bases not matched to a gene: 2. CDR3 size: 15 residues. CDR3 region: CASGSSGRVYNEQFF. Here the CDR3 DNA reads TGTGCTAGTGGTTCTAGCGGGAGGGTTTACAATGAGCAGTTCTTC.

Points on this clone: At one boundary the junction diverges from the germline segment, which might be a read error. The J gene is TRBJ2-1, the V gene TRBV5-4; TRBD2 is a possible D gene (6 bases). Per the germline V gene, CDR1 is SGHNT and CDR2 is YYREEE (reference sequence). The CDR3 is 14 amino acids. The CDR3 bases are TGTGCCAGCAGCTTATCGGGAGCCTATAATGAGCAGTTCTTC. This sequence encodes CASSLSGAYNEQFF. Filled out from reference TRBV5-4 and TRBJ2-1, the complete variable domain reads ETGVTQSPTHLIKTRGQQVTLRCSSQSGHNTVSWYQQALGQGPQFIFQYYREEENGRGNFPPRFSGLQFPNYSSELNVNALELDDSALYLCASSLSGAYNEQFFGPGTRLTVL.

The chain joins TRBV24-1 to TRBJ2-3; TRBD1 aligns across 9 bases. With 11 bases clipped from V and 2 bases from J, the junction kept 4 bases outside the gene matches. There are 13 residues in the CDR3. CDR1 and CDR2 from the germline V gene are KGHDR and SFDVKD. For the CDR3, the DNA is TGTGCCAGCACACAGGGGGCCACAGATACGCAGTATTTT. It codes for CASTQGATDTQYF.

The table lists this clone with a count of one. The chain links TRBV10-3 to TRBJ2-7; 9 bases fit TRBD1. Germline V gene sequence: CDR1 ENHRY, CDR2 SYGVKD. This CDR3 is 13 amino acids long. V was clipped by 10 bases and J by 1 base; unmatched bases: 5. The CDR3 DNA is TGTGCCAGCGGGACAGGGAGGTCCTACGAGCAGTACTTC. As protein: CASGTGRSYEQYF.

The chain carries TRBV19 and TRBJ2-4; D is undetermined. The V end was cut by 1 base, the J end by 8 bases, with 12 bases between. The V gene's germline CDR1 is LNHDA and CDR2 SQIVND (reference sequence). The CDR3 spans 14 residues. As DNA, the CDR3 is TGTGCCAGTAGTATAGGAAGTCCAAGGGACATTCAGTACTTC. Its translation: CASSIGSPRDIQYF. Drawing the rest from reference TRBV19 and TRBJ2-4, the complete variable domain is DGGITQSPKYLFRKEGQNVTLSCEQNLNHDAMYWYRQDPGQGLRLIYYSQIVNDFQKGDIAEGYSVSREKKESFPLTVTSAQKNPTAFYLCASSIGSPRDIQYFGAGTRLSVL.

The chain couples TRBV5-4 to TRBJ2-2, with 9 bases matching TRBD2. Germline CDR1 and CDR2: SGHNT and YYREEE (reference sequence). Trimming at V came to 0 bases and at J to 4 bases, leaving 7 bases not matched to a gene. The CDR3 has 17 residues. CDR3 sequence: CASSLARGGGGTGELFF. The CDR3 region has the DNA TGTGCCAGCAGCTTGGCTCGGGGCGGGGGGGGCACCGGGGAGCTGTTTTTT.

This chain links TRBV19 with TRBJ2-3, with 13 bases aligning to TRBD2. V dropped 3 bases and J dropped 3; count of bases not matched to a gene: 15. CDR1 is LNHDA and CDR2 is SQIVND in the germline V gene (reference sequence). The CDR3 covers 20 residues. The CDR3 protein is CASSIRDRVVLAGGTDTQYF. The CDR3 DNA is TGTGCCAGTAGTATCCGGGACAGGGTTGTACTAGCGGGAGGGACAGATACGCAGTATTTT.

The chain employs TRBV7-9 and TRBJ1-2, with D maybe TRBD1 (5 bases). The CDR3 spans 12 residues. V lost 6 bases and J lost 6, with 11 bases in between. Germline V gives CDR1 SEHNR, CDR2 FQNEAQ (reference sequence). The CDR3 here is CASSYTRDGYTF. The CDR3 DNA is TGTGCCAGCAGTTACACCAGGGATGGCTACACCTTC.

The CDR3 DNA reads as TGTGCCAGCAAAGTTAGACAAAATTACGAGCAGTACTTC. This encodes CASKVRQNYEQYF. This chain links TRBV6-6 with TRBJ2-7; D is ambiguous. From germline, CDR1 is MNHNY and CDR2 SVGAGI (reference sequence). CDR3 length equals 13 residues. V dropped 7 bases and J dropped 4 bases, with 14 bases sitting between them.

The V and J genes are TRBV5-1 and TRBJ2-1; the match to TRBD1 covers 10 bases. Looked up from germline, CDR1 is SGHRS and CDR2 is YFSETQ. After removal of 1 base from V and 6 bases from J, the junction contained 7 bases not matched to a gene. The CDR3 sequence is 16 residues long. The CDR3 nucleotides read TGCGCCAGCAGCTTGTTGCCGGGACAGGGGCCCAATGAGCAGTTCTTC. Translated: CASSLLPGQGPNEQFF.

This clone appeared once. V gene TRBV24-1 combines with J gene TRBJ2-2; D gene uncertain. Trimming removed 1 base at V and 3 bases at J, with 2 bases between. The CDR3 contains 13 residues. Germline V gene sequence: CDR1 KGHDR, CDR2 SFDVKD. This CDR3 reads CATSDLYTGELFF. The CDR3 DNA is TGTGCCACCAGTGATTTATACACCGGGGAGCTGTTTTTT.

CDR3 DNA sequence: TGTGCCAGCAGGATGAGTACAGGGGGTATCTATGGCTACACCTTC. This sequence encodes CASRMSTGGIYGYTF. The rearrangement uses TRBV5-4 and TRBJ1-2; 8 bases agree with TRBD1. With 5 bases clipped from V and 4 bases from J, the junction kept 10 bases outside the gene matches. The length of the CDR3 is 15 residues. Per germline, CDR1 SGHNT and CDR2 YYREEE (reference sequence). The full variable domain, completed using reference TRBV5-4 and TRBJ1-2, is ETGVTQSPTHLIKTRGQQVTLRCSSQSGHNTVSWYQQALGQGPQFIFQYYREEENGRGNFPPRFSGLQFPNYSSELNVNALELDDSALYLCASRMSTGGIYGYTFGSGTRLTVV.

The gene calls are TRBV11-3 and TRBJ2-1, with TRBD1 as a possible D gene (5 bases). Germline V lookup: CDR1 SGHNT, CDR2 YENEEA. The CDR3 runs 16 residues. Trimming removed 0 bases at V and 0 bases at J, with 9 bases between. The CDR3 DNA sequence: TGTGCCAGCAGCTTAGAGCAGGGTAGCTCCTACAATGAGCAGTTCTTC. Translated: CASSLEQGSSYNEQFF. The whole variable domain, filled in from reference TRBV11-3 and TRBJ2-1, reads EAGVVQSPRYKIIEKKQPVAFWCNPISGHNTLYWYLQNLGQGPELLIRYENEEAVDDSQLPKDRFSAERLKGVDSTLKIQPAELGDSAVYLCASSLEQGSSYNEQFFGPGTRLTVL.

The table lists this clone with a few counts. CDR3 sequence: CASSPGQGGEKLFF. The CDR3 DNA follows: TGCGCCAGCAGCCCGGGACAGGGCGGTGAAAAACTGTTTTTT. The chain combines TRBV5-1 with TRBJ1-4, with 9 nucleotides matching TRBD1. In germline, CDR1 is SGHRS, CDR2 YFSETQ. V lost 4 bases and J lost 7; bases outside the gene matches: 5. The CDR3 contains 14 residues.

This clone appeared a few times. This chain uses TRBV2 with TRBJ1-4; maybe TRBD1 (5 bases). The length of the CDR3 is 15 residues. Germline V gene data show CDR1 as SNHLY and CDR2 as FYNNEI. Trimming pared 6 bases from V and 4 bases from J, leaving 15 bases between. CDR3 DNA: TGTGCCAGCAGATCGGGACGGGCCGATAATGAAAAACTGTTTTTT. Its translation: CASRSGRADNEKLFF.

The chain employs TRBV6-5 and TRBJ1-1; tentative D call: TRBD1 (5 bases). The CDR3 consists of 14 residues. In germline, CDR1 is MNHEY, CDR2 SVGAGI. The V end lost 2 bases, the J end lost 1 base, and 8 bases lay between the germline ends. CDR3 protein: CASSYHDRNTEAFF. The CDR3 DNA sequence: TGTGCCAGCAGTTACCACGACAGGAACACTGAAGCTTTCTTT.

The rearrangement uses TRBV7-9 and TRBJ2-3, with TRBD2 matching over 10 bases. The germline V gene has CDR1 SEHNR and CDR2 FQNEAQ (reference sequence). The CDR3 extends over 15 amino acids. Trimming at V came to 1 base and at J to 8 bases, leaving 6 bases not matched to a gene. The CDR3 protein is CASSLGLTSGATQYF. CDR3 in DNA: TGTGCCAGCAGCTTAGGCCTCACTAGCGGGGCTACGCAGTATTTT.

The chain carries TRBV12-2 and TRBJ2-7. TRBV12-2 corresponds to a pseudogene. The CDR3 sequence is 14 residues long. CDR3 sequence (DNA): TGTGCAAGAGGGGCACCGGGGGCCGACTACGAGCAGTACTTC. Residues: CARGAPGADYEQYF.

The rearrangement links TRBV3-1 (or the pseudogene TRBV3-2) to TRBJ2-1; D possibly corresponds to TRBD1 (7 bases). The CDR3 has 12 amino acids. Germline lookup yields CDR1 LGHDT and CDR2 YNNKEL (reference sequence). V gave up 10 bases and J gave up 8 bases, with 15 bases separating them. CDR3 in amino acids: CAISQGGYEQFF. As DNA, the CDR3 is TGTGCCATCTCCCAGGGGGGATATGAGCAGTTCTTC.